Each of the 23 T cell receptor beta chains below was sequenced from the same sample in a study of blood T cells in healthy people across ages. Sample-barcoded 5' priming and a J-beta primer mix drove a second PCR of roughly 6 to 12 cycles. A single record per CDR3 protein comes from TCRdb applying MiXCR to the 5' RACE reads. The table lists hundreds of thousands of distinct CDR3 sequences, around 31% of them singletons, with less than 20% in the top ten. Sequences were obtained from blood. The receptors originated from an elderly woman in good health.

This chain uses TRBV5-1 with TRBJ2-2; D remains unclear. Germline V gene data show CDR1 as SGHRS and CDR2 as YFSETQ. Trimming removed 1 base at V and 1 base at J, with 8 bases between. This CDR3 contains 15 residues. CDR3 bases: TGCGCCAGCAGCTTGAGGGCAGAGAACACCGGGGAGCTGTTTTTT. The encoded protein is CASSLRAENTGELFF.

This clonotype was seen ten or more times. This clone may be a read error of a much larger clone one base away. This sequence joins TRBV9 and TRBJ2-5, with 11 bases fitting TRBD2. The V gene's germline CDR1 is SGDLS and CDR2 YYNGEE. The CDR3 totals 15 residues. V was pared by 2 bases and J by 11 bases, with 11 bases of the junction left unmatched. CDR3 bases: TGTGCCAGCAGCGTCTCTAGCGGGGGGCCTCTTGGGCAGTACTTC. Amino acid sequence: CASSVSSGGPLGQYF.

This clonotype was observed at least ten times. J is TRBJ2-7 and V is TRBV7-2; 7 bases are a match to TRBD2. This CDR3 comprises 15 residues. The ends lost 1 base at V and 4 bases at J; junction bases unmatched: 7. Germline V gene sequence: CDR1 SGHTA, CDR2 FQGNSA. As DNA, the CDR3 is TGTGCCAGCAGCTTAGTCCCCAGCGGGGAATACGAGCAGTACTTC. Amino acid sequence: CASSLVPSGEYEQYF.

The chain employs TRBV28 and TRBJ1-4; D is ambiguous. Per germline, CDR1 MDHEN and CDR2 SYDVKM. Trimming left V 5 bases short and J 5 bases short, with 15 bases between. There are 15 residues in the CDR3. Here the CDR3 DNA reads TGTGCCAGCAGTCCAAGGACCTTTAACAATGAAAAACTGTTTTTT. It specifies CASSPRTFNNEKLFF.

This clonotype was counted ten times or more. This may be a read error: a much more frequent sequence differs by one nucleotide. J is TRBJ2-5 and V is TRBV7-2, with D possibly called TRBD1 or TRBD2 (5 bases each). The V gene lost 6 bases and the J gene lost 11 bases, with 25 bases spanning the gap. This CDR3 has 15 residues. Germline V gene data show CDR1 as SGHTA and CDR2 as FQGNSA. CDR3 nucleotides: TGTGCCAGCAGAACAGACAGAGGGTCGGGCAATGAGCAGTACTTC. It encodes CASRTDRGSGNEQYF.

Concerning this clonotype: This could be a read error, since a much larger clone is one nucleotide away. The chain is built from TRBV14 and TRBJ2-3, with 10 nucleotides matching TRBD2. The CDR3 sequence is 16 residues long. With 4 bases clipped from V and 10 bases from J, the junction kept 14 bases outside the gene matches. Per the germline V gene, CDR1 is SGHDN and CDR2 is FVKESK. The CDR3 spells CASSRAPGLALDAQYF. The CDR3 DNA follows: TGTGCCAGCAGCCGCGCACCGGGACTAGCGTTGGATGCGCAGTATTTT. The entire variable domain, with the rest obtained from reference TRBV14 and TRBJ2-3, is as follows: EAGVTQFPSHSVIEKGQTVTLRCDPISGHDNLYWYRRVMGKEIKFLLHFVKESKQDESGMPNNRFLAERTGGTYSTLKVQPAELEDSGVYFCASSRAPGLALDAQYFGPGTRLTVL.

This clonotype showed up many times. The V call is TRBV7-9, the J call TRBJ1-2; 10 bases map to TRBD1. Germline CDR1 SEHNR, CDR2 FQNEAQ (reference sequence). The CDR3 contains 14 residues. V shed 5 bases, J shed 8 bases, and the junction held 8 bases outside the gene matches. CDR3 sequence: CASSQGTGEFGYTF. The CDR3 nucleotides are TGTGCCAGCAGCCAAGGGACAGGGGAGTTCGGCTACACCTTC.

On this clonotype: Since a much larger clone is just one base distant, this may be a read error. The CDR3 protein is CASSEGTGGGDTQYF. CDR3 in DNA: TGTGCCAGCAGCGAAGGGACTGGCGGGGGTGATACGCAGTATTTT. The V gene is TRBV6-6, the J gene TRBJ2-3; TRBD2 agrees at 7 bases. After removal of 6 bases from V and 6 bases from J, the junction contained 12 bases not matched to a gene. Germline lookup yields CDR1 MNHNY and CDR2 SVGAGI (reference sequence). This CDR3 region has 15 residues.

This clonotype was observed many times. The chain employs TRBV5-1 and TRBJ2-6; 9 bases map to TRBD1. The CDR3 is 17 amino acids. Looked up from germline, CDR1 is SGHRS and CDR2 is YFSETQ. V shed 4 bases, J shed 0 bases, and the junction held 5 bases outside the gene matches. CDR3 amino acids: CASSGGTGPSGANVLTF. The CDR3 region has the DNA TGCGCCAGCAGCGGGGGGACAGGGCCCTCTGGGGCCAACGTCCTGACTTTC.

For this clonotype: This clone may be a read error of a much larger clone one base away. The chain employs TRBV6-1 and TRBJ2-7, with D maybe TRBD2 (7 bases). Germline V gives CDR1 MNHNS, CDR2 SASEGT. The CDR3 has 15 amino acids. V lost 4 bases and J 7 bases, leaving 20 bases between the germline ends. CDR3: CASSAGGLGGNEQYF. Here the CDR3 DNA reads TGTGCCAGCAGTGCGGGGGGCCTGGGAGGCAATGAGCAGTACTTC.

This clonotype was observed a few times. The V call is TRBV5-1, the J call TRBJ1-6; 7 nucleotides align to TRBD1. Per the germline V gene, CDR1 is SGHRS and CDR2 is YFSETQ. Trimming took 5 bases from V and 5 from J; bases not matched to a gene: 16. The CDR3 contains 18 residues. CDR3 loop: CASRFKTGSSLDNSPLHF. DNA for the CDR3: TGCGCCAGCAGGTTTAAGACAGGGTCCTCTTTGGATAATTCACCCCTCCACTTT.

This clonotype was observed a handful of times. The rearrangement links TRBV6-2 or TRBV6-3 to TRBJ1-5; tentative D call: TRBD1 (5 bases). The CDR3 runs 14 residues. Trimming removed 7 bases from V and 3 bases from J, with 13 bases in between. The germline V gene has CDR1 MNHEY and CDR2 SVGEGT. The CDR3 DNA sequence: TGTGCCAGCACCGACGGGGGGGTCAATCAGCCCCAGCATTTT. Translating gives CASTDGGVNQPQHF.

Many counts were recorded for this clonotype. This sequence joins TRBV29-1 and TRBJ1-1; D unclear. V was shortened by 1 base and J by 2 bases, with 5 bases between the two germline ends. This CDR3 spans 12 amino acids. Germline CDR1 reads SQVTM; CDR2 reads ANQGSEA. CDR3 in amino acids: CSVEGVNTEAFF. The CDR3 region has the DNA TGCAGCGTTGAAGGGGTTAACACTGAAGCTTTCTTT. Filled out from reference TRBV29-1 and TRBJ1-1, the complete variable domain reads SAVISQKPSRDICQRGTSLTIQCQVDSQVTMMFWYRQQPGQSLTLIATANQGSEATYESGFVIDKFPISRPNLTFSTLTVSNMSPEDSSIYLCSVEGVNTEAFFGQGTRLTVV.

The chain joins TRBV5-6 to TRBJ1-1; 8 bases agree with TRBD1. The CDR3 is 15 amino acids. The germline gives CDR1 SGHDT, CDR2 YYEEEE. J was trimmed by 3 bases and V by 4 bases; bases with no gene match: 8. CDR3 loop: CASSPWTGRDTEAFF. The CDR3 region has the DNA TGTGCCAGCAGCCCATGGACAGGGAGGGACACTGAAGCTTTCTTT. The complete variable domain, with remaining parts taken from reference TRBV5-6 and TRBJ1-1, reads DAGVTQSPTHLIKTRGQQVTLRCSPKSGHDTVSWYQQALGQGPQFIFQYYEEEERQRGNFPDRFSGHQFPNYSSELNVNALLLGDSALYLCASSPWTGRDTEAFFGQGTRLTVV.

The DNA for the CDR3 is TGTGCCAGCAGCGGATCCGGACAGGGAAATAACTATGGCTACACCTTC. Translating it yields CASSGSGQGNNYGYTF. This chain links TRBV5-6 with TRBJ1-2; 8 bases fit TRBD1. V shed 4 bases, J shed 1 base, and the junction held 9 bases outside the gene matches. CDR1 is SGHDT, CDR2 YYEEEE, per germline. The CDR3 sequence is 16 residues long.

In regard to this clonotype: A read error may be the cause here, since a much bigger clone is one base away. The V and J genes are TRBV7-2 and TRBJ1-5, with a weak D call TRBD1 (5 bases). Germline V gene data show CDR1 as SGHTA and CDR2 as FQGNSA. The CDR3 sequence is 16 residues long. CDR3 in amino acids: CASSLEGGVSNRPQHF. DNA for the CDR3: TGTGCCAGCAGCTTAGAAGGAGGGGTAAGCAATCGGCCCCAGCATTTT.

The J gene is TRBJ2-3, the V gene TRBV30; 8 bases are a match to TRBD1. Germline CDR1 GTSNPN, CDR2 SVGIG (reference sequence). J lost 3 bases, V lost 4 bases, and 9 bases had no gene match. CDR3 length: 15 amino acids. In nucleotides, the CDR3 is TGTGCCTGGACAGGGGGCGCGAGGGCGACAGATACGCAGTATTTT. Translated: CAWTGGARATDTQYF.

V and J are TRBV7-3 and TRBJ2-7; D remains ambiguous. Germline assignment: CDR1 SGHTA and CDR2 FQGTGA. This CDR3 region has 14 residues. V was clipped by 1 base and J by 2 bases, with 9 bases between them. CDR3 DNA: TGTGCCAGCAGCTTAAGTCCCGACACCTACGAGCAGTACTTC. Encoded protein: CASSLSPDTYEQYF.

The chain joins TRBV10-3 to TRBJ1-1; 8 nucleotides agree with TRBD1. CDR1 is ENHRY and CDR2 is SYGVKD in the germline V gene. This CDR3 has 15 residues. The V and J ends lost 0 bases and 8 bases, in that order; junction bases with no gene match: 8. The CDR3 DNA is TGTGCCATCAGTGAGTCGAAAGGACAGGGTTCCGAAGCTTTCTTT. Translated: CAISESKGQGSEAFF.

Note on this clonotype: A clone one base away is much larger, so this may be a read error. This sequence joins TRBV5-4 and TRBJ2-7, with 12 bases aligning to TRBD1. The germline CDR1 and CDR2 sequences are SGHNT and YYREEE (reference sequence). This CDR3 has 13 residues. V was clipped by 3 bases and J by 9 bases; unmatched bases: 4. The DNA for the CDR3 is TGTGCCAGCAGCTATCCGGGACAGGGGGCGCAGTACTTC. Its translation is CASSYPGQGAQYF. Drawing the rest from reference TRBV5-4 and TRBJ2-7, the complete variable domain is ETGVTQSPTHLIKTRGQQVTLRCSSQSGHNTVSWYQQALGQGPQFIFQYYREEENGRGNFPPRFSGLQFPNYSSELNVNALELDDSALYLCASSYPGQGAQYFGPGTRLTVT.

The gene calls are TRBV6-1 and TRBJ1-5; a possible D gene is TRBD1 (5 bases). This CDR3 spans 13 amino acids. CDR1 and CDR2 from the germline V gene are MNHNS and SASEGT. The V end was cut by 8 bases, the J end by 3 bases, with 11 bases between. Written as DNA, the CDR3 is TGTGCCAGCGCGGGGGGGTACAATCAGCCCCAGCATTTT. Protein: CASAGGYNQPQHF.

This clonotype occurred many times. Here the CDR3 reads CASSQWVADTQYF. In DNA, the CDR3 is TGTGCCAGCAGCCAATGGGTGGCAGATACGCAGTATTTT. The genes are TRBV3-1 and TRBJ2-3, with D unclear. This CDR3 spans 13 amino acids. The V gene's germline CDR1 is LGHDT and CDR2 YNNKEL (reference sequence). Trimming left V 2 bases short and J 4 bases short, with 7 bases between.

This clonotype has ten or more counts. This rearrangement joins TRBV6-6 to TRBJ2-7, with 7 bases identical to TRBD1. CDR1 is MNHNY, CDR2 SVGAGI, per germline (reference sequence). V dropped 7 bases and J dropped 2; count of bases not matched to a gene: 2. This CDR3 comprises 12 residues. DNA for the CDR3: TGTGCCAGCACCACAGGGGCCTACGAGCAGTACTTC. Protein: CASTTGAYEQYF.